A single sample gave rise to the 14 T cell receptor beta chains below, sequenced in a study of identical twins. Via MiXCR, TCRdb re-called the 5' RACE reads, giving one row per CDR3 protein. Of 500,000 to 600,000 distinct CDR3 sequences detected, approximately 22% appear once; the ten largest clones hold roughly 0.9%. The sample was also linked to a second study, of T cells expressing NK-cell markers.

Input material: CD4+ T cells sorted from blood. The receptors stem from a woman between 18 and 30 years old in good health.

This clonotype was counted only a few times. The chain recombines TRBV20-1 with TRBJ2-3; D is unclear. V gave up 5 bases and J gave up 0 bases, with 12 bases separating them. In germline, CDR1 is DFQATT, CDR2 SNEGSKA (reference sequence). CDR3 size: 14 residues. Here the CDR3 DNA reads TGCAGTGCTGGTACTACTACTAGCACAGATACGCAGTATTTT. Protein sequence: CSAGTTTSTDTQYF.

The V call is TRBV11-2, the J call TRBJ2-7, with TRBD1 identical over 8 bases. V gave up 3 bases and J gave up 0 bases; unmatched junction bases: 19. The CDR3 length is 20 residues. The germline V gene has CDR1 SGHAT and CDR2 FQNNGV. The DNA of the CDR3 is TGTGCCAGCAGCTTGGTTGGTATCCAGGGGGCGCATAGGGGCTCCTACGAGCAGTACTTC. Translated, it gives CASSLVGIQGAHRGSYEQYF.

The chain carries TRBV30 and TRBJ2-1; D unresolved. V lost 1 base to trimming and J lost 3 bases, with 4 bases between them. Germline V gives CDR1 GTSNPN, CDR2 SVGIG (reference sequence). The CDR3 is made up of 12 amino acids. CDR3 DNA: TGTGCCTGGAGTGGAAACTACAATGAGCAGTTCTTC. It is translated as CAWSGNYNEQFF. The whole variable domain, filled in from reference TRBV30 and TRBJ2-1, reads SQTIHQWPATLVQPVGSPLSLECTVEGTSNPNLYWYRQAAGRGLQLLFYSVGIGQISSEVPQNLSASRPQDRQFILSSKKLLLSDSGFYLCAWSGNYNEQFFGPGTRLTVL.

The chain links TRBV4-1 to TRBJ2-7; 13 positions match TRBD2. V was clipped by 7 bases and J by 5 bases; unmatched bases: 14. This CDR3 has 17 amino acids. Germline loops: CDR1 MGHRA, CDR2 YSYEKL. DNA of the CDR3: TGCGCCAGCAATTGTGGGCGACTAGCGGGAGGTTTCCACGAGCAGTACTTC. This codes for CASNCGRLAGGFHEQYF.

The CDR3 here is CASSYSRLQNTEAFF. In nucleotides, the CDR3 is TGTGCCAGCAGTTACTCAAGGTTACAGAACACTGAAGCTTTCTTT. The genes are TRBV6-5 and TRBJ1-1; D remains unclear. The CDR3 is 15 amino acids. CDR1 and CDR2 from the germline V gene are MNHEY and SVGAGI. V lost 0 bases, J lost 1 base, and 9 bases lay in between.

This clonotype was counted a few times. CDR3 loop: CASSLEGLAGSEQYF. The CDR3, as DNA: TGTGCCAGCAGCTTAGAGGGACTAGCGGGAAGTGAGCAGTACTTC. V is TRBV11-2 and J is TRBJ2-7; the match to TRBD2 covers 13 bases. This CDR3 is 15 amino acids long. The trim removed 0 bases at V and 7 bases at J, leaving 3 bases unmatched. CDR1 is SGHAT and CDR2 is FQNNGV in the germline V gene.

This clonotype was found once. This rearrangement joins TRBV11-2 to TRBJ2-3, with D perhaps TRBD1 or TRBD2 (5 bases each). Trimming shortened V by 8 bases and J by 3 bases, and 15 bases separated the two germline ends. CDR1 and CDR2 from the germline V gene are SGHAT and FQNNGV. CDR3 length: 14 residues. For the CDR3, the DNA is TGTGCCAGCTACAGGTACGGGGCAACAGATACGCAGTATTTT. Translated: CASYRYGATDTQYF.

This clonotype was seen only a few times. The V call is TRBV5-6, the J call TRBJ2-1; 7 nucleotides match TRBD2. The junction had 2 bases not matched to a gene; V was cut back by 4 bases and J by 7 bases. CDR3 size: 12 residues. The germline V gene has CDR1 SGHDT and CDR2 YYEEEE. The CDR3 sequence: CASSRGSNEQFF. In DNA, the CDR3 is TGTGCCAGCAGCCGCGGGAGTAATGAGCAGTTCTTC.

This clonotype has only a few counts. V is TRBV7-9 and J is TRBJ1-1; D not resolved. The V gene's germline CDR1 is SEHNR and CDR2 FQNEAQ (reference sequence). The CDR3 consists of 14 residues. V was pared by 2 bases and J by 4 bases, with 11 bases between. The CDR3 bases are TGTGCCAGCAGCTTACCCGGCAGAGGCACTGAAGCTTTCTTT. Amino acid sequence: CASSLPGRGTEAFF.

This clonotype was seen a handful of times. The V call is TRBV20-1, the J call TRBJ2-5, with a possible D match to TRBD2 (5 bases). The CDR3 is made up of 14 amino acids. V was trimmed by 0 bases and J by 7 bases, leaving 15 bases between them. From germline, CDR1 is DFQATT and CDR2 SNEGSKA (reference sequence). In nucleotides, the CDR3 is TGCAGTGCTAGAGATTCAACCACGGGGTGGACCCAGTACTTC. The encoded protein is CSARDSTTGWTQYF.

A single count supports this clonotype. The genes are TRBV7-8 and TRBJ2-3, with D possibly matching TRBD1 (5 bases). Trimming stripped 2 bases from V and 5 bases from J, with 11 bases between. CDR1 and CDR2 from the germline V gene are SGHVS and FQNEAQ. The CDR3 contains 14 residues. CDR3 sequence reads: CASSLQFQGDTQYF. Written as DNA, the CDR3 is TGTGCCAGCAGCTTACAATTCCAGGGAGATACGCAGTATTTT. Supplemented by reference TRBV7-8 and TRBJ2-3, the full variable domain reads GAGVSQSPRYKVAKRGQDVALRCDPISGHVSLFWYQQALGQGPEFLTYFQNEAQLDKSGLPSDRFFAERPEGSVSTLKIQRTQQEDSAVYLCASSLQFQGDTQYFGPGTRLTVL.

This clonotype was counted a few times. The V call is TRBV5-5, the J call TRBJ1-1; D is uncertain. The ends were cut back, 9 bases at V and 5 bases at J, with 11 bases in the middle. Germline assignment: CDR1 SGHKS and CDR2 YYEKEE (reference sequence). This CDR3 is 11 amino acids long. The CDR3 nucleotides are TGTGCCACCCAGCTGAGGACTGAAGCTTTCTTT. This encodes CATQLRTEAFF.

In its sample, this clonotype was seen many times. CDR3 sequence reads: CSARVAGTSGYNEQFF. The CDR3 DNA is TGCAGTGCTAGAGTTGCCGGGACTAGCGGATACAATGAGCAGTTCTTC. This chain joins TRBV20-1 and TRBJ2-1; the match to TRBD2 covers 11 bases. Germline V gene data show CDR1 as DFQATT and CDR2 as SNEGSKA (reference sequence). Trimming took 1 base from V and 4 from J; bases not matched to a gene: 6. CDR3 length: 16 amino acids.

In its sample, this clonotype was seen a few times. The CDR3 loop is CASSSLPGKNTEAFF. As DNA, the CDR3 is TGTGCCAGCAGCTCCCTTCCGGGGAAAAACACTGAAGCTTTCTTT. This chain links TRBV14 with TRBJ1-1, with unresolved D. CDR1 and CDR2 (germline): SGHDN, FVKESK. The CDR3 loop spans 15 amino acids. Trimming left V 5 bases short and J 2 bases short, with 15 bases between.